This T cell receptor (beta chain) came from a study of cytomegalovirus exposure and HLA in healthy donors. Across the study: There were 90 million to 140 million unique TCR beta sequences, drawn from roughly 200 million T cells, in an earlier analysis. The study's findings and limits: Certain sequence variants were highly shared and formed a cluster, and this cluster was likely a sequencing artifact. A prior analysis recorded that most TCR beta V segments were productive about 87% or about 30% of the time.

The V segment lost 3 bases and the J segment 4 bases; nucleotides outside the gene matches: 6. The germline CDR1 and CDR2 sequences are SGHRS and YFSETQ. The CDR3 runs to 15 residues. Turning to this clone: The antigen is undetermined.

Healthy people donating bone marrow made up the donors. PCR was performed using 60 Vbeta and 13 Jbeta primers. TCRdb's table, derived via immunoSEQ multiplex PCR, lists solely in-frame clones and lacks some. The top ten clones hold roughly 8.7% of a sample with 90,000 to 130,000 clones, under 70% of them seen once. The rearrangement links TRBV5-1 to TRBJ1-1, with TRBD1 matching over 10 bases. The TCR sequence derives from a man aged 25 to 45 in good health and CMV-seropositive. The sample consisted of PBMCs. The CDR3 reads CASSSGQGVITEAFF. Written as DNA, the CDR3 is TGCGCCAGCAGCTCCGGACAGGGGGTGATCACTGAAGCTTTCTTT.